Below are 5 T cell receptor beta chains sequenced from a single sample in a study of EBV T-cell therapy then PD-1 blockade in nasopharyngeal carcinoma. Which antigens these TCRs recognize remains unknown. Treatment noted: AdE1-LMPpoly-expanded autologous EBV-specific T-cell therapy followed by anti-PD-1 nivolumab. Sequencing used immunoSEQ multiplex PCR; TCRdb keeps in-frame clones, though not all of them. The sample holds around 23,000 clones; approximately 80% are singletons and the top ten take 25% to 35%. Sample: CD8+ T cells from blood, taken at day 61 from a patient whose treatment included autologous EBV-specific T cells and nivolumab. The receptors here all came from a man between 40 and 49 years old with nasopharyngeal carcinoma.

The chain uses TRBV6-2 or TRBV6-3 and TRBJ1-2, with D unclear. The germline V gene encodes CDR1 MNHEY and CDR2 SVGEGT. Trimming took off 3 bases at V and 4 bases at J, with 12 bases between the two ends. The CDR3 spans 14 residues. CDR3 sequence: CASSYAQLLYGYTF. The DNA for the CDR3 is TGTGCCAGCAGTTATGCACAGCTACTCTATGGCTACACCTTC.

The V and J genes are TRBV7-9 and TRBJ1-2; D is unresolved. Trimming removed 7 bases at V and 5 bases at J, with 20 bases between. This CDR3 is 15 amino acids long. Germline V gene data show CDR1 as SEHNR and CDR2 as FQNEAQ (reference sequence). The CDR3 sequence: CASTIPPPESYGYTF. The DNA for the CDR3 is TGTGCCAGCACCATACCCCCCCCCGAGTCATATGGCTACACCTTC.

Judged by abundance, this clone is medium-sized. The V call is TRBV27, the J call TRBJ2-2; 10 nucleotides agree with TRBD2. V trimming: 4 bases; J trimming: 3 bases; junction bases outside the gene matches: 5. The CDR3 consists of 16 residues. CDR1 is MNHEY, CDR2 SMNVEV, per germline (reference sequence). CDR3 DNA sequence: TGTGCCAGCAGTTCCCTAGCGGGGGCCCACACCGGGGAGCTGTTTTTT. Its protein is CASSSLAGAHTGELFF.

DNA of the CDR3: TGTGCCAGCAGTTACGGGGACAGGGAGACCGGGGAGCTGTTTTTT. This gives the protein CASSYGDRETGELFF. V usage is TRBV6-5 and J usage is TRBJ2-2; 9 positions agree with TRBD1. CDR3 length equals 15 residues. The trim removed 2 bases at V and 5 bases at J, leaving 3 bases unmatched. Per the germline V gene, CDR1 is MNHEY and CDR2 is SVGAGI.

This clone has just one count. This chain uses TRBV4-3 with TRBJ2-2; D perhaps matches TRBD1 (6 bases). Germline lookup yields CDR1 LGHNA and CDR2 YSLEER. The germline V and J ends were trimmed by 0 bases and 6 bases, with 14 bases remaining between them. The CDR3 totals 16 residues. The CDR3 nucleotides are TGCGCCAGCAGCCAAGATTACAGGGTCGGGGCCGGGGAGCTGTTTTTT. This codes for CASSQDYRVGAGELFF.